This T cell receptor beta chain comes out of a study of blood T cell repertoires in COVID-19. Background on the study: Sample material is recorded as cDNA or gDNA derived from T cells, B-cell-depleted T cells, or PBMCs.

V gave up 10 bases and J gave up 1 base, with 10 bases separating them. Germline V gives CDR1 LNHDA, CDR2 SQIVND (reference sequence). This CDR3 has 12 residues. The cohort comprised adults aged about 18 to 89 years residing in under 25 US areas. In assigning cohorts, the study relied on participant-reported clinical history. Per the original data handling: By means of reference gene primer amplification, nucleated cell counts were estimated. Sequencing used immunoSEQ multiplex PCR; TCRdb keeps in-frame clones, though not all of them. For V, J and clone size, that table is used; D and trimming come from the DNA. The sample lists approximately 200,000 clones, 75% to 90% occurring once.

This TCR was sampled from a man aged 40-55 years who had recovered from COVID-19. This rearrangement joins TRBV19 to TRBJ1-2; D unresolved. Sequencing used PBMCs or T cells enriched from blood (not recorded which). CDR3 loop: CATSPSNYGYTF. CDR3 bases: TGTGCCACCTCACCTAGTAACTATGGCTACACCTTC.